This TCR beta chain comes out of a study of shared clonotypes between healthy human individuals. Study details: CD8 memory received one plate per donor, CD8 naive two, CD4 memory three and CD4 naive three. The study, taken as a whole, reports: Naive subsets generally exceeded memory subsets in estimated richness.

Libraries were prepared by immunoSEQ multiplex PCR; TCRdb keeps only in-frame clonotypes and omits some of them. The profile covers over 2,000,000 clones, with 93% appearing a single time and about 1.7% taken by the ten largest. Positive CCR7 selection of CD45RO-negative cells yielded the naive CD8 cells, and terminally differentiated effector memory CD45RA+ cells were excluded. CDR1 is SEHNR and CDR2 is FQNEAQ in the germline V gene (reference sequence). The length of the CDR3 is 10 residues. V lost 8 bases to trimming and J lost 2 bases, with 2 bases between them. This clone was recorded a few times. Its antigen is undetermined.

The V call is TRBV7-9, the J call TRBJ2-3; D is unclear. The TCR was taken from a man between 18 and 35 years old in good health. Some clones in this sample may be carry-over from other donors' samples. Sequencing input: naive CD8+ T cells from PBMCs. The CDR3 here is CASHTDTQYF. In nucleotides, the CDR3 is TGTGCCAGCCACACAGATACGCAGTATTTT.